Here is one TCR beta chain with its context. The beta constant-region primer was an equimolar mix of two oligonucleotides covering TRBC1 and TRBC2. An oligonucleotide with the SP2 primer and a 12-nucleotide UMI was ligated to the cDNA 3' end. MiXCR, run by TCRdb on the UMI-ligation and nested PCR reads, gives a single entry per CDR3 protein. The repertoire has about 80,000 distinct CDR3 sequences, roughly 13% of them found once; the top ten carry 0.9% to 1%. The sample belongs to a study of naive and memory T cell subsets. Germline CDR1 is LGHDT and CDR2 is YNNKEL (reference sequence). The CDR3 covers 15 residues. The germline V and J ends were trimmed by 3 bases and 1 base, with 10 bases remaining between them. Cells stained for CD3, CD4, CD8, CD45RA and CD27 were sorted into four subsets.

The material sequenced was central memory CD4+ T cells from blood. The TCR sequence derives from a human donor in good health. The chain uses TRBV3-1 and TRBJ2-4, with D perhaps TRBD1 (5 bases). This CDR3 reads CASSHGGAAKNIQYF. The CDR3 bases are TGTGCCAGCAGCCATGGTGGGGCCGCCAAAAACATTCAGTACTTC. Full variable domain (remainder filled in from reference TRBV3-1 and TRBJ2-4): DTAVSQTPKYLVTQMGNDKSIKCEQNLGHDTMYWYKQDSKKFLKIMFSYNNKELIINETVPNRFSPKSPDKAHLNLHINSLELGDSAVYFCASSHGGAAKNIQYFGAGTRLSVL.